The source of this T cell receptor (beta chain) is a study of T cells after posttransplantation cyclophosphamide. The V gene's germline CDR1 is LNHDA and CDR2 SQIVND (reference sequence). The CDR3 extends over 13 amino acids. V lost 7 bases and J 5 bases, leaving 12 bases between the germline ends. The table lists this clone with many counts. Cyclophosphamide on days +3 and +4 followed busulfan-fludarabine conditioning and a marrow graft. Profiled with immunoSEQ multiplex PCR; TCRdb holds only in-frame clones, not every one. The repertoire yields roughly 7,400 clones, none seen only once; the top ten contain under 11%.

This sample comprised PBMCs, obtained after allogeneic stem cell transplant with posttransplant cyclophosphamide. The TCR sequence derives from a female patient between 50 and 59 years old who received an allogeneic stem cell transplant from a related donor, was CMV-positive, and had no GVHD. Some T cells may have come from the graft donor. The chain joins TRBV19 to TRBJ1-5, with D tentatively TRBD1 (5 bases). The CDR3 loop reads CASTAGPYQPQHF. The CDR3 DNA follows: TGTGCCAGTACTGCAGGGCCGTATCAGCCCCAGCATTTT.